The source of this T cell receptor (beta chain) is a study of cytomegalovirus exposure and HLA in healthy donors (dated by TCRdb to the late 2010s). Context from the whole study: According to an earlier analysis of a few hundred of the donors, about 180 million T cells yielded 117 million unique TCR beta sequences and 250 to 350 Gb of sequence data. An early release that covered about 640 HLA-typed donors contained approximately 300 gigabases of sequencing data and approximately 85 million unique TCR sequences. Of the roughly 400 genotyped donors, over 65% fell in the genetic ancestry cluster associated with self-reported Caucasian donors. The study aimed to test whether signatures of past pathogen exposure could be identified by cataloging public T cell receptors. The T cell repertoires of roughly 660 subjects were profiled by immunosequencing and related to cytomegalovirus serostatus. Along with the roughly 670-subject first cohort, a separate validation cohort of over a hundred different subjects was used. High-throughput TCR immunosequencing, statistical association of individual TCRs with disease status, and machine learning were combined to predict cytomegalovirus infection status. To study patterns of TCR occurrence, a later analysis re-analyzed previously published TCR beta repertoires from just over 650 donors and added high-resolution HLA genotyping. The later analysis used no new phenotypic data to find candidate immune exposures, relying instead on TCR beta sequences and their occurrence across donors. An earlier analysis of some 500 of the donors used high-throughput TCR beta sequencing to judge whether each TCR beta V gene segment behaved as functional or pseudogenic. Donor age, sex, ethnicity and CMV serostatus were compiled together with the repertoire data. A later genetic analysis took genome-wide SNP genotypes for about 65% of the 666 donors and used that subset as a discovery cohort. Every discovery cohort repertoire had been produced on one sequencing platform. HLA typing covered class I and class II loci at four-digit resolution. Typing coverage differed by locus: A, B, C, DRB1 and DQB1 were typed in roughly 629-640 donors, DQA1 in about 500, DPA1 in 600 to 610, and DPB1 in 450 to 480. Because of strong linkage in the cohort, a handful of DR-DQ haplotypes were treated as single units for association and clustering. Among some 410 genotyped donors of the cohort, an average of about 240,000 unique TCR beta nucleotide sequences was sequenced per donor, of which about 18% were non-productive.

The cohort was made up of about 610 healthy bone marrow donors. At the time of sampling, every cohort member was nominally healthy, though immune exposures that went unrecorded were likely present. The donor was CMV seronegative and belonged to the group of 352 seronegative cohort members. A peripheral blood sample was collected from each donor, and TCR beta sequencing was performed on peripheral blood mononuclear cells. The Qiagen DNeasy Blood Extraction Kit was used to extract genomic DNA from the blood cell samples. Results and caveats for the whole study, not just this receptor: In a later genetic analysis, a missense DCLRE1C variant was associated with V-gene and J-gene trimming of TCR beta chains, and the association was replicated in an independent cohort. The authors suggested that the approach could potentially be extended to other disease states and immunological phenotypes. The only immune exposure information available for the cohort was CMV serostatus. In a later analysis, TCR association rates were found to vary across HLA loci, with the most associated TCRs seen for DRB1 alleles and the fewest for HLA-C alleles. A group of highly shared sequence variants was considered likely to be a technical artifact of the sequencing pipeline. Strong co-occurrence of HLA alleles, especially DR and DQ, made assigning TCR associations to individual alleles difficult. A later analysis associated 16,951 TCR beta sequences with specific HLA alleles at a false discovery rate of 0.05. The earlier analysis of 587 of the donors excluded 15 to 20 rarely observed V segments, including chromosome 9 orphons, because counts were too low. Only TCR beta chains were sequenced in this cohort, and the absence of alpha or paired-chain data limited detectable features. Correlated functional status among segregating V segments might reflect linkage disequilibrium, but an unknown experimental factor could not be ruled out. A later analysis found that most CMV-associated TCR beta chains appeared HLA-restricted, with HLA associations seemingly driven largely by CMV exposure. Some IMGT-functional V segments, including TRBV6-2 and TRBV6-3, could not be distinguished by the 87-base-pair reads and were therefore excluded. Presence/absence analyses assumed roughly uniform sequencing depth across donors, an assumption that may not hold. In vitro tests confirmed that a few of the cytomegalovirus-associated TCR beta chains recognize cytomegalovirus antigens. In an earlier analysis of 500 to 650 of the donors, most TCR beta V segments appeared in productive rearrangements about 87% or about 30% of the time, broadly matching IMGT annotations. In a later genetic analysis, fewer N-insertions in productive TCRs were reported among donors in an Asian-associated ancestry cluster than the approximately 630-donor mean. Because some donors lacked HLA typing at each locus, the association tests relied only on the typed subset. Compared with equally common non-associated chains, HLA-associated TCR beta chains in a later analysis were more clonally expanded and had lower generation probabilities. While some public TCRs were present in many individuals, most TCR sequences turned up only very rarely across donors. A further reported finding was that TCR beta sequences accurately predicted the HLA-A and HLA-B alleles for most subjects in the first cohort. In both the original and validation cohorts, the classifier was reported to diagnose cytomegalovirus status with high specificity and sensitivity. A later analysis reported that several top co-occurrence clusters appeared linked to parvovirus B19, influenza, CMV and Epstein-Barr virus. The study gave a list of under 200 TCR beta chains associated with cytomegalovirus.

Library preparation was by the immunoSEQ multiplex PCR assay. For the multiplex PCR, a mixture combining 60 forward primers for TCR Vbeta segments and 13 reverse primers for TCR Jbeta segments was used. Amplification of the CDR3 region of rearranged TCR beta genes was performed with a multiplex PCR assay on genomic DNA. The amplified TCR beta libraries were sequenced on the Illumina HiSeq System as 87-base-pair reads. In the authors' own workflow: A later analysis tallied around 87 million unique TCR beta chains across the approximately 670 repertoires, and roughly 11 million of those chains were shared by two or more donors. To remove PCR and sequencing errors, raw reads were error-corrected and collapsed into unique sequences using a nearest-neighbor algorithm that merged closely related sequences. To assign V, D and J gene segments, CDR3 sequences were aligned to IMGT reference sequences. Each retained sequence needed at least a six-nucleotide match to both a V gene segment and a J gene segment. Rearrangements were classified as productive when the CDR3 lacked stop codons and remained in frame with V and J, and all other rearrangements were classified as non-productive. CDR3 was defined according to IMGT convention as the region running from the second conserved V-encoded cysteine to the conserved J-encoded phenylalanine. Sequences without an unambiguous match to a single V gene segment were excluded from the earlier analysis of about 600 of the donors. An earlier analysis of fewer than 650 of the donors classified V segments as functional when productive rearrangements were above 56.7% and as segregating when the standard deviation between donors was above 5%. To diagnose cytomegalovirus status from the catalog of TCR beta chain sequences, a statistical classification framework was built. A later analysis assigned V and J genes by comparing TCR nucleotide sequences with IMGT/GENE-DB human TR gene sequences. In a later analysis, CDR3 sequences and most-parsimonious VDJ recombination scenarios were assigned using the TCRdist pipeline. In a later analysis, each TCR beta chain was defined by its CDR3 amino acid sequence together with its V-gene family, and reads lacking a unique V-gene family were excluded. In a later analysis, several hundred highly shared, low-generation-probability nucleotide sequences were removed to address suspected cross-contamination and a sequencing artifact. A later analysis calculated a clonal expansion index for each public chain from normalized within-repertoire ranks of inferred template counts. Generation probabilities in a later analysis came from a VDJ recombination model fitted to out-of-frame rearrangements, and those results were checked against IGoR. In a later analysis, hypergeometric tests were used to score TCR-TCR, TCR-HLA and TCR-CMV co-occurrence, with a repertoire-size bias correction applied to TCR pairs. False discovery rates were estimated in a later analysis by permuting HLA or CMV assignments 20 times. In a later analysis, co-occurring TCRs were grouped using DBSCAN, with TCRdist sequence similarity added in when clustering inside HLA-allele-positive subsets. Repertoires with fewer than 30,000 or more than 120,000 public chains were left out of co-occurrence clustering, as were five repertoires with anomalous nucleotide sharing. TCRdb retrieved this table from immuneACCESS and kept in-frame rearrangements only. Not all clones are present; in checked studies, unresolved V genes account for under half, and no reason is known for the remainder. Clonal size and the V and J genes are those of that table, whereas D and trimming came from the DNA. The table for this sample lists roughly 73,000 clones; about 80% of them were counted only once. Roughly 3.5% of the sample comes from the top ten.

This clone was observed a handful of times. The specificity of this receptor is unknown. No base quality values were provided; no much bigger clone lies one nucleotide off. The germline V gene (reference sequence) yields GTSNPN for CDR1 and SVGIG for CDR2. V was cut back by 0 bases and J by 4 bases, leaving a gap of 13 bases between them. From the cysteine through the phenylalanine, the CDR3 covers 15 amino acids. The retained sequence is limited to the CDR3, 45 bases, with the frame set at the first base. The source material was PBMCs. The sequence was collected from a man aged 35 to 55 in good health and CMV-seronegative. The chain is made from TRBV30 and TRBJ1-5; the D gene is not confidently resolved. Read as DNA, the sequence is TGTGCCTGGAGTGTAATTGGCAGGAATAATCAGCCCCAGCATTTT. It codes for CAWSVIGRNNQPQHF.